Given below is one T cell receptor beta chain in context. Its antigen is as yet unknown. The entry originates in a study of identical twins. Study results and caveats: Twins' excess sharing was less marked for out-of-frame beta sequences. Cord blood beta clonotypes that were abundant carried fewer insertions, and memory repertoires showed no such trend. Among monozygotic twins, out-of-frame TCR alpha sharing exceeded what models predicted.

TCRdb re-called the 5' RACE reads with MiXCR, one entry per CDR3 protein. The sample lists around 1.7 million distinct CDR3 sequences; about 32% were seen once. Germline CDR1 and CDR2: SGHTA and FQGNSA. V lost 3 bases and J 2 bases, leaving 14 bases between the germline ends. This CDR3 is 15 amino acids long. The specimen was cord blood. The sequence was obtained from a newborn girl in good health. The chain links TRBV7-2 to TRBJ2-7, with D tentatively TRBD1 (6 bases). The CDR3 region is CASSLSDRLTYEQYF. Here the CDR3 DNA reads TGTGCCAGCAGCTTGTCGGACAGATTAACCTACGAGCAGTACTTC.